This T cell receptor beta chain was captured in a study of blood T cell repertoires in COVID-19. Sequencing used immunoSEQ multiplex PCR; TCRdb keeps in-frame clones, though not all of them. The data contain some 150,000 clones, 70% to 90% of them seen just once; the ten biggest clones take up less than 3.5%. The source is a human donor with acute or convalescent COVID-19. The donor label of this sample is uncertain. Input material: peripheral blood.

CDR3 amino acids: CASSQVGLAGGYPTNTQYF. The DNA of the CDR3 is TGTGCCAGCAGCCAAGTGGGACTAGCGGGGGGATACCCCACGAATACGCAGTATTTT. J is TRBJ2-3 and V is TRBV3-1 (or the pseudogene TRBV3-2); 15 positions match TRBD2. This CDR3 has 19 amino acids. Germline V gives CDR1 LGHDT, CDR2 YNNKEL (reference sequence). The V and J ends lost 1 base and 7 bases, in that order; junction bases with no gene match: 12.